This TCR beta chain derives from a study of T cells in Graves' hyperthyroidism and ophthalmopathy. This clonotype was seen repeatedly, ten times or more. What was amplified from RNA transcripts were TCR beta CDR3 regions. First-round RT-PCR of the TCR CDR3 relied on the HTBI primer set. A single record per CDR3 protein comes from TCRdb applying MiXCR to the multiplex PCR reads. Counted here are fewer than 500,000 distinct CDR3 sequences, about 14% occurring once; the ten biggest clones make up 13%. Under 3 months was the duration of disease in ophthalmopathy patients, who also had a Clinical Activity Score of at least 3 and a NOSPECS grade of at least 4. On the basis of clinical symptoms, serum thyroxine and TRAb, thyroid ultrasound and orbital computed tomography, diagnoses were made. The sequence derives from a man between 18 and 35 years old with Graves' ophthalmopathy. Sequencing was carried out using blood.

CDR3 in amino acids: CSAPPLADAPHEQFF. The CDR3 DNA follows: TGCAGTGCCCCCCCCCTAGCGGATGCCCCTCATGAGCAGTTCTTC. The rearrangement joins TRBV20-1 to TRBJ2-1; 7 bases align to TRBD2. The ends lost 6 bases at V and 8 bases at J; junction bases unmatched: 16. Germline values: CDR1 DFQATT, CDR2 SNEGSKA (reference sequence). This CDR3 comprises 15 residues.